The 16 T cell receptor beta chains below all came from one sample that was sequenced in a study of metastatic and nonmetastatic thyroid tumors (TCRdb year 2020). Libraries came from PCR. Sequenced using an Illumina HiSeq 4000. TCRdb reworked the public reads: Q25 trimming with fastp, MiXCR clone assembly, productive beta chains retained. The sample table lists under 20,000 clones, over 25% of them with a count of one. In total, the top ten clones hold around 27% of the sample. No patient had received any treatment before thyroid surgery. The sample consisted of tumor tissue. These receptors came from a male donor with papillary thyroid cancer or a benign thyroid nodule (not recorded which). Some clones in this sample may be carry-over from other donors' samples.

This clone was counted ten times or more. V and J are TRBV27 and TRBJ1-1; perhaps TRBD1 as D (5 bases). Germline CDR1 MNHEY, CDR2 SMNVEV (reference sequence). This CDR3 is built from 16 residues. V dropped 5 bases and J dropped 0 bases, with 16 bases sitting between them. The CDR3: CASSPGALILNTEAFF. CDR3 DNA sequence: TGTGCCAGCAGTCCCGGGGCCCTGATCCTGAACACTGAAGCTTTCTTT.

This clone was seen at least ten times. The J gene is TRBJ2-4, the V gene TRBV2, with 10 positions matching TRBD1. The length of the CDR3 is 15 residues. The germline V gene encodes CDR1 SNHLY and CDR2 FYNNEI. V lost 6 bases, J lost 9 bases, and 11 bases stayed unmatched. The CDR3 loop is CASSAMGQGPSIQYF. The CDR3 DNA is TGTGCCAGCAGCGCCATGGGACAGGGGCCGAGCATTCAGTACTTC.

Of note for this clone: No conserved phenylalanine or tryptophan ends this CDR3, so it is likely a read error. Because the CDR3's place on the DNA is in doubt, the DNA is left out and the CDR3 is given as listed by TCRdb. The chain links TRBV27 to TRBJ1-1. The CDR3 adds up to 13 amino acids, both ends counted. Germline-derived CDR1 and CDR2 are MNHEY and SMNVEV (reference sequence). CDR3 protein: CASSSTYHTEAVC.

This clone occurred a few times. The chain combines TRBV20-1 with TRBJ2-1; tentative D call: TRBD1 (6 bases). Germline CDR1 reads DFQATT; CDR2 reads SNEGSKA (reference sequence). Trimming removed 2 bases at V and 7 bases at J, with 21 bases between. This CDR3 has 16 residues. CDR3 amino acids: CSARSLTGLVANEQFF. The DNA of the CDR3 is TGCAGTGCTAGATCCCTCACAGGGTTGGTAGCGAATGAGCAGTTCTTC.

The chain has TRBV6-6 and TRBJ1-6; D unresolved. Germline V lookup: CDR1 MNHNY, CDR2 SVGAGI (reference sequence). The CDR3 is 14 amino acids. The V end was cut by 0 bases, the J end by 6 bases, with 6 bases between. The CDR3 nucleotides are TGTGCCAGCAGTTACTCGAGCTCTAATTCACCCCTCCACTTT. It translates to CASSYSSSNSPLHF.

The rearrangement links TRBV19 to TRBJ2-1; D gene unclear. The CDR3 totals 11 residues. With 6 bases removed from V and 9 bases from J, the gap between germline ends came to 9 bases. Germline CDR1 LNHDA, CDR2 SQIVND (reference sequence). CDR3 amino acids: CASSLVAEQFF. The CDR3 nucleotides read TGTGCCAGTAGCCTCGTTGCTGAGCAGTTCTTC.

To note about this clone: One junction end does not reproduce the germline sequence, and a read error may be involved. The genes are TRBV6-1 and TRBJ2-7; D may be TRBD1 or TRBD2 (5 bases each). This CDR3 comprises 14 residues. Germline CDR1 and CDR2: MNHNS and SASEGT. Here the CDR3 DNA reads TGCGCCAGCAGACGGACATGGGAGACCTACGAGCAGTACTTC. Protein: CASRRTWETYEQYF.

To note about this clone: As the CDR3 is not closed by the conserved phenylalanine or tryptophan, this likely results from a read error. The DNA is omitted, as the CDR3 cannot be located on it reliably, and the CDR3 follows TCRdb's listing. The chain uses TRBV4-1 and TRBJ2-2; the tabulated D call, TRBD2, remains unverified against the DNA. Including both end residues, the CDR3 is 18 amino acids long. Germline V gene data show CDR1 as MGHRA and CDR2 as YSYEKL. The CDR3 sequence is CASSQVWAGGAFTGEVFL.

This clone is categorized as medium-sized (0.01 to 0.1%). The sample carries other DNA sequences with the same CDR3. The J gene is TRBJ2-1, the V gene TRBV12-3 or TRBV12-4; 8 nucleotides line up with TRBD2. This CDR3 has 16 residues. Trimming removed 3 bases from V and 9 bases from J; junction bases left unmatched: 13. CDR3 sequence reads: CASSFYGSGKHGEQFF. DNA for the CDR3: TGTGCCAGCAGTTTTTATGGTAGCGGGAAACATGGTGAGCAGTTCTTC.

This clone was seen only a few times. This chain links TRBV28 with TRBJ2-7, with D unresolved. Germline values: CDR1 MDHEN, CDR2 SYDVKM. CDR3 length: 13 residues. V was clipped by 8 bases and J by 5 bases, with 16 bases between them. The CDR3 sequence: CASSPSLFNEQYF. The CDR3 coding sequence is TGTGCCAGCTCCCCCTCTTTGTTCAACGAGCAGTACTTC.

This clone was detected many times. This chain connects TRBV7-9 to TRBJ2-5; weak D call: TRBD1 (5 bases). Trimming left V 4 bases short and J 10 bases short, with 16 bases between. The length of the CDR3 is 13 residues. The germline gives CDR1 SEHNR, CDR2 FQNEAQ (reference sequence). The CDR3 is CASSSPSGRNQYF. Here the CDR3 DNA reads TGTGCCAGCAGCTCCCCCTCAGGGCGGAACCAGTACTTC.

This clone was recorded at least ten times. The J gene is TRBJ2-5, the V gene TRBV3-1; D gene unclear. The CDR3 spans 13 residues. CDR1 is LGHDT, CDR2 YNNKEL, per germline (reference sequence). Trimming cost V 4 bases and J 4 bases, with 10 bases left between them. The chain's CDR3 is CASSLLTGETQYF. CDR3 coding DNA: TGTGCCAGCAGCCTGCTCACGGGAGAGACCCAGTACTTC.

This clone was picked up a small number of times. The CDR3 DNA is TGTGCCATCTCGGACCTAGCCTTGGATGAGCAGTTCTTC. It specifies CAISDLALDEQFF. The chain couples TRBV11-2 to TRBJ2-1; maybe TRBD2 (5 bases). The V gene's germline CDR1 is SGHAT and CDR2 FQNNGV. V lost 10 bases, J lost 8 bases, and 18 bases lay in between. This CDR3 is 13 amino acids long.

This clone was seen a handful of times. The chain recombines TRBV27 with TRBJ1-2; possible D gene TRBD1, 5 bases. The CDR3 is made up of 12 amino acids. The V and J ends lost 6 bases and 7 bases respectively, with 12 bases between them. The germline CDR1 and CDR2 sequences are MNHEY and SMNVEV (reference sequence). CDR3 protein: CASRTAGGGYTF. The CDR3 DNA is TGTGCCAGCAGGACAGCGGGTGGTGGCTACACCTTC.

This sequence joins TRBV11-1 and TRBJ2-7, with D maybe TRBD2 (6 bases). Per germline, CDR1 SGHAT and CDR2 FQDESV (reference sequence). Deletions cut 5 bases from V and 4 bases from J, with 12 bases between. The CDR3 has 13 residues. CDR3 in DNA: TGTGCCAGCAGCGTCGGGAGTAGTTACGAGCAGTACTTC. Translating gives CASSVGSSYEQYF. The whole variable domain, filled in from reference TRBV11-1 and TRBJ2-7, reads EAEVAQSPRYKITEKSQAVAFWCDPISGHATLYWYRQILGQGPELLVQFQDESVVDDSQLPKDRFSAERLKGVDSTLKIQPAELGDSAMYLCASSVGSSYEQYFGPGTRLTVT.

The genes are TRBV5-1 and TRBJ2-7; the D is unclear. Germline lookup yields CDR1 SGHRS and CDR2 YFSETQ. CDR3 size: 12 residues. Trimming shortened V by 0 bases and J by 6 bases, and 7 bases separated the two germline ends. The CDR3, as DNA: TGCGCCAGCAGCTTGGGAGGTTCCGAGCAGTACTTC. This codes for CASSLGGSEQYF.